What follows are 24 T cell receptor beta chains derived from one specimen sequenced in a study of PD-1 blockade in classical Hodgkin lymphoma. Method: immunoSEQ multiplex PCR; TCRdb's copy keeps in-frame clones and lacks some. The sample consists of 30,000 to 35,000 clones, approximately 94% of them appearing once. Time point denoted: newly diagnosed, previously untreated cHL patient sample. The sample was peripheral blood mononuclear cells (PBMCs). These receptors all stem from a human donor with classical Hodgkin lymphoma.

The gene calls are TRBV5-3 and TRBJ2-7; TRBD1 agrees at 8 bases. TRBV5-3 is identified as an open reading frame with a role that is uncertain. Germline trimming cut 4 bases from V and 6 bases from J; bases unmatched to any gene: 6. The CDR3 runs 13 residues. CDR3 sequence reads: CARSLRDRREQYF. CDR3 coding DNA: TGTGCCAGAAGCCTACGGGACAGGCGCGAGCAGTACTTC.

The rearrangement links TRBV7-2 to TRBJ1-2; D is perhaps TRBD1 (6 bases). The germline gives CDR1 SGHTA, CDR2 FQGNSA. The CDR3 is made up of 15 amino acids. V gave up 2 bases and J gave up 2 bases, with 12 bases separating them. The CDR3: CASSLLQGTNYGYTF. As DNA, the CDR3 is TGTGCCAGCAGCTTATTGCAGGGGACAAACTATGGCTACACCTTC. Full variable domain (missing parts from reference TRBV7-2 and TRBJ1-2): GAGVSQSPSNKVTEKGKDVELRCDPISGHTALYWYRQSLGQGLEFLIYFQGNSAPDKSGLPSDRFSAERTGGSVSTLTIQRTQQEDSAVYLCASSLLQGTNYGYTFGSGTRLTVV.

This clone was observed a single time. The chain combines TRBV5-4 with TRBJ2-7, with 9 bases lining up with TRBD2. V shed 1 base and J 5 bases; nucleotides not matched to a gene: 4. Germline CDR1 reads SGHNT; CDR2 reads YYREEE (reference sequence). This CDR3 region has 14 residues. CDR3 sequence reads: CASSLRGRAHEQYF. CDR3 DNA sequence: TGTGCCAGCAGCTTGCGCGGGAGGGCCCACGAGCAGTACTTC.

This clone has just one count. The chain combines TRBV18 with TRBJ2-4; TRBD1 aligns across 11 bases. Germline values: CDR1 KGHSH, CDR2 LQKENI. The trim removed 6 bases at V and 0 bases at J, leaving 13 bases unmatched. The CDR3 loop spans 19 amino acids. The CDR3 nucleotides are TGTGCCAGCTCTAGCCTAGGACAGGGGGCCCTACTAGCCAAAAACATTCAGTACTTC. Translating it yields CASSSLGQGALLAKNIQYF.

This clone was seen once. This chain links TRBV5-6 with TRBJ2-3, with TRBD2 matching over 7 bases. V lost 4 bases and J lost 3; bases outside the gene matches: 2. Per the germline V gene, CDR1 is SGHDT and CDR2 is YYEEEE. The length of the CDR3 is 13 residues. CDR3 sequence reads: CASSPGGTDTQYF. The CDR3 region has the DNA TGTGCCAGCAGCCCCGGGGGGACAGATACGCAGTATTTT.

V usage is TRBV7-2 and J usage is TRBJ2-2; perhaps TRBD1 as D (6 bases). The length of the CDR3 is 14 residues. In germline, CDR1 is SGHTA, CDR2 FQGNSA. Trimming took 2 bases from V and 6 from J, leaving 10 bases between them. The CDR3 bases are TGTGCCAGCAGCTTATCACAGGGTTCCGGGGAGCTGTTTTTT. Residues: CASSLSQGSGELFF.

The J gene is TRBJ1-5, the V gene TRBV18, with 11 bases identical to TRBD1. The CDR3 loop spans 15 amino acids. The ends lost 4 bases at V and 6 bases at J; junction bases unmatched: 5. In germline, CDR1 is KGHSH, CDR2 LQKENI. The CDR3 DNA sequence: TGTGCCAGCTCACGGACAGGGGGCGGGGGTCAGCCCCAGCATTTT. It encodes CASSRTGGGGQPQHF.

As to this clone: At one end, the junction sequence differs from germline, possibly due to a read error. The rearrangement links TRBV7-2 to TRBJ2-2; D may be TRBD1 (5 bases). CDR1 SGHTA and CDR2 FQGNSA come from the germline V gene. The CDR3 sequence is 15 residues long. CDR3 residues: CASSLYWGPTRELFF. The CDR3 bases are TGTGCCAGCAGCTTATACTGGGGCCCCACCCGGGAGCTGTTTTTT. Full variable domain (missing parts from reference TRBV7-2 and TRBJ2-2): GAGVSQSPSNKVTEKGKDVELRCDPISGHTALYWYRQSLGQGLEFLIYFQGNSAPDKSGLPSDRFSAERTGGSVSTLTIQRTQQEDSAVYLCASSLYWGPTRELFFGEGSRLTVL.

The rearrangement links TRBV23-1 to TRBJ2-3; D may match TRBD1 or TRBD2 (5 bases each). TRBV23-1 is flagged as an ORF with uncertain function. The germline V and J ends were trimmed by 3 bases and 0 bases, with 13 bases remaining between them. The CDR3 has 16 amino acids. For the CDR3, the DNA is TGCGCCAGCAGTCACCCCCGGGACCTTAGCACAGATACGCAGTATTTT. Amino acids: CASSHPRDLSTDTQYF.

V gene TRBV9 combines with J gene TRBJ1-3; TRBD1 is a possible D gene (5 bases). From germline, CDR1 is SGDLS and CDR2 YYNGEE. CDR3 length equals 16 residues. V lost 2 bases and J lost 6, with 18 bases in between. CDR3 DNA: TGTGCCAGCAGCGTCGAGGGGAACGAACTGAAAAACACCATATATTTT. It yields the protein CASSVEGNELKNTIYF.

This chain connects TRBV18 to TRBJ2-7, with 7 bases matching TRBD1. There are 14 residues in the CDR3. Germline assignment: CDR1 KGHSH and CDR2 LQKENI. With V trimmed by 1 base and J by 2 bases, 2 bases remained unmatched. The CDR3 region has the DNA TGTGCCAGCTCACCACGGGACAGAACCTACGAGCAGTACTTC. This gives the protein CASSPRDRTYEQYF.

This clone was recorded once. V gene TRBV4-2 combines with J gene TRBJ1-2, with a tentative D call TRBD1 (6 bases). The germline V gene encodes CDR1 LGHNA and CDR2 YNFKEQ. V lost 0 bases, J lost 8 bases, and 10 bases lay in between. CDR3 length: 13 amino acids. In DNA form, the CDR3 reads TGTGCCAGCAGCCAAGATATAGGGGGAGGCTACACCTTC. Its translation is CASSQDIGGGYTF.

The chain recombines TRBV9 with TRBJ1-1; D is undetermined. Germline V gene sequence: CDR1 SGDLS, CDR2 YYNGEE. This CDR3 is built from 14 residues. V was trimmed by 0 bases and J by 3 bases, leaving 9 bases between them. In nucleotides, the CDR3 is TGTGCCAGCAGCGTAGCTCCCGGGCACACTGAAGCTTTCTTT. The encoded protein is CASSVAPGHTEAFF.

This chain connects TRBV5-1 to TRBJ1-4, with TRBD1 identical over 8 bases. The junction had 12 bases not matched to a gene; V was cut back by 0 bases and J by 8 bases. Germline CDR1 and CDR2: SGHRS and YFSETQ. CDR3 length: 17 residues. Here the CDR3 DNA reads TGCGCCAGCAGCTTGGAGGCAAGGACAGGGAGTGGCGAAAAACTGTTTTTT. Its translation is CASSLEARTGSGEKLFF. Supplemented by reference TRBV5-1 and TRBJ1-4, the full variable domain reads KAGVTQTPRYLIKTRGQQVTLSCSPISGHRSVSWYQQTPGQGLQFLFEYFSETQRNKGNFPGRFSGRQFSNSRSEMNVSTLELGDSALYLCASSLEARTGSGEKLFFGSGTQLSVL.

The chain links TRBV19 to TRBJ2-6, with TRBD1 matching 9 bases. This CDR3 contains 13 residues. From germline, CDR1 is LNHDA and CDR2 SQIVND (reference sequence). V gave up 10 bases and J gave up 6 bases; unmatched junction bases: 4. The CDR3 DNA reads as TGTGCCACCCGGGACAGGGTGGCCAACGTCCTGACTTTC. Protein product: CATRDRVANVLTF.

The chain links TRBV28 to TRBJ1-2; 9 bases agree with TRBD1. The CDR3 totals 14 residues. V shed 7 bases and J 4 bases; nucleotides not matched to a gene: 7. Germline lookup yields CDR1 MDHEN and CDR2 SYDVKM. DNA for the CDR3: TGTGCCAGCAAATTACAGGGGGCTTCCTATGGCTACACCTTC. The encoded protein is CASKLQGASYGYTF.

V usage is TRBV6-4 and J usage is TRBJ2-5, with TRBD2 matching 9 bases. This CDR3 region has 15 residues. Looked up from germline, CDR1 is MRHNA and CDR2 is SNTAGT. V was pared by 4 bases and J by 2 bases, with 5 bases of the junction left unmatched. In nucleotides, the CDR3 is TGTGCCAGCAGTGTGGAGAGCGGGGGGCAAGAGACCCAGTACTTC. Protein sequence: CASSVESGGQETQYF.

The rearrangement joins TRBV11-2 to TRBJ2-7; 7 positions agree with TRBD2. Germline CDR1 is SGHAT and CDR2 is FQNNGV. Trimming cost V 1 base and J 0 bases; bases outside gene matches: 3. The CDR3 extends over 15 amino acids. CDR3 residues: CASSLAPSGSYEQYF. CDR3 nucleotide sequence: TGTGCCAGCAGCTTAGCCCCTAGCGGCTCCTACGAGCAGTACTTC.

The chain couples TRBV5-1 to TRBJ2-1, with 11 bases matching TRBD1. The junction had 5 bases not matched to a gene; V was cut back by 3 bases and J by 6 bases. CDR3 size: 15 residues. The germline V gene encodes CDR1 SGHRS and CDR2 YFSETQ. The CDR3 sequence is CASSSGQGVTNEQFF. The DNA for the CDR3 is TGCGCCAGCAGCTCGGGACAGGGGGTGACCAATGAGCAGTTCTTC.

In this sample, this clone turned up once. This rearrangement joins TRBV14 to TRBJ1-2; D ambiguous. Germline V gives CDR1 SGHDN, CDR2 FVKESK. The V end lost 1 base, the J end lost 4 bases, and 7 bases lay between the germline ends. The CDR3 covers 13 residues. CDR3 loop: CASSQARSYGYTF. CDR3 nucleotide sequence: TGTGCCAGCAGCCAAGCTCGAAGCTATGGCTACACCTTC.

This rearrangement joins TRBV10-3 to TRBJ1-6; D is ambiguous. The CDR3 totals 15 residues. Germline V gene lookup returns CDR1 ENHRY and CDR2 SYGVKD. Trimming removed 2 bases from V and 10 bases from J, with 15 bases in between. CDR3 protein: CAISEQDLMGSPLHF. In DNA form, the CDR3 reads TGTGCCATCAGTGAGCAGGACCTTATGGGGTCACCCCTCCACTTT.

The chain combines TRBV13 with TRBJ2-1, with D perhaps matching TRBD1 or TRBD2 (5 bases each). Trimming removed 2 bases from V and 7 bases from J, with 15 bases in between. CDR3 size: 15 residues. Germline CDR1 PRHDT, CDR2 FYEKMQ (reference sequence). In DNA, the CDR3 is TGTGCCAGCAGCTTACCGGGGCCCCCGGGGAATGAGCAGTTCTTC. Protein product: CASSLPGPPGNEQFF.

The V gene is TRBV7-9, the J gene TRBJ2-2; TRBD2 is a possible D gene (6 bases). The V end lost 5 bases, the J end lost 4 bases, and 14 bases lay between the germline ends. This CDR3 comprises 15 residues. Germline CDR1 SEHNR, CDR2 FQNEAQ (reference sequence). CDR3 sequence reads: CASSLPGVVTGELFF. The CDR3 DNA follows: TGTGCCAGCAGCCTACCGGGAGTTGTCACCGGGGAGCTGTTTTTT. Full variable domain (missing parts from reference TRBV7-9 and TRBJ2-2): DTGVSQNPRHKITKRGQNVTFRCDPISEHNRLYWYRQTLGQGPEFLTYFQNEAQLEKSRLLSDRFSAERPKGSFSTLEIQRTEQGDSAMYLCASSLPGVVTGELFFGEGSRLTVL.

This chain links TRBV11-2 with TRBJ1-5; D not resolved. The CDR3 spans 13 residues. Trimming shortened V by 4 bases and J by 3 bases, and 7 bases separated the two germline ends. CDR1 is SGHAT and CDR2 is FQNNGV in the germline V gene. The CDR3 region is CASSSDPNQPQHF. CDR3 in DNA: TGTGCCAGCAGCTCTGACCCCAATCAGCCCCAGCATTTT.